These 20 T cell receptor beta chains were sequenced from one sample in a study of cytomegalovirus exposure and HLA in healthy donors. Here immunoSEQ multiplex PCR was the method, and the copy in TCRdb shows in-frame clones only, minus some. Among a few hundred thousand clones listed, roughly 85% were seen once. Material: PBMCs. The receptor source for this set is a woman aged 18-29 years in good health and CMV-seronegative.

CDR3 residues: CASSLALQGAGDTQYF. In DNA form, the CDR3 reads TGCGCCAGCAGCTTGGCCTTACAGGGGGCTGGAGATACGCAGTATTTT. The rearrangement joins TRBV5-1 to TRBJ2-3, with TRBD1 matching over 9 bases. Germline V CDR1 and CDR2: SGHRS, YFSETQ. The CDR3 is made up of 16 amino acids. The V segment lost 0 bases and the J segment 5 bases; nucleotides outside the gene matches: 7.

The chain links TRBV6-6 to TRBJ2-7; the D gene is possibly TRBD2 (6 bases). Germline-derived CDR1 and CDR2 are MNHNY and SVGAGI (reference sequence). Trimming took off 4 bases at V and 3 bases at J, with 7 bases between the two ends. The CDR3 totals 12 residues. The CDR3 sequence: CASSLTSYEQYF. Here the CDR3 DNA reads TGTGCCAGCAGTTTGACTAGCTACGAGCAGTACTTC.

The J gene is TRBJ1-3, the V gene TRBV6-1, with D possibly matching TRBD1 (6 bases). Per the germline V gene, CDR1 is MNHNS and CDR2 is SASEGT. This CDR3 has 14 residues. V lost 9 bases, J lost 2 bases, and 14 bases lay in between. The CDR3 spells CASTAGAPGNTIYF. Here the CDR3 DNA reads TGTGCCAGTACCGCGGGGGCCCCTGGAAACACCATATATTTT.

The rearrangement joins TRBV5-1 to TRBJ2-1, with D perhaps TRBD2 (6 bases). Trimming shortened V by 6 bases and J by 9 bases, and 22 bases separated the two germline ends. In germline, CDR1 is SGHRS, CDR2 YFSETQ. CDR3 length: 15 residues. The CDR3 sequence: CASKPSAGLGGEQFF. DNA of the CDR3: TGCGCCAGCAAGCCCTCAGCGGGCTTGGGGGGTGAGCAGTTCTTC.

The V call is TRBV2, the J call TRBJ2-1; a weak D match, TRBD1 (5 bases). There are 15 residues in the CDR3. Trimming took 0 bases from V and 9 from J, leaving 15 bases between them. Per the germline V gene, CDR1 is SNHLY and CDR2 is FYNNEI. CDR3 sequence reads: CASSEALEGEGEQFF. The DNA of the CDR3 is TGTGCCAGCAGTGAAGCCCTTGAAGGGGAAGGTGAGCAGTTCTTC.

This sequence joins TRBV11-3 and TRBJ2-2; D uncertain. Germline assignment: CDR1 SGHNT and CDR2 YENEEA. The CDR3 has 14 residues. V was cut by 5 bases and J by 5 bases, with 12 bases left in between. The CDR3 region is CASSPRSGTGELFF. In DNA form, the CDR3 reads TGTGCCAGCAGCCCACGTTCAGGTACCGGGGAGCTGTTTTTT.

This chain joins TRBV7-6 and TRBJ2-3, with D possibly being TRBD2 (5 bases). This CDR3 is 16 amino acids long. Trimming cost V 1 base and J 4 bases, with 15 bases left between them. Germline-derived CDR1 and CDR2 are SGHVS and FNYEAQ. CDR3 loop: CASSLGTPGVSDTQYF. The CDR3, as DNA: TGTGCCAGCAGCTTAGGGACTCCTGGGGTTTCAGATACGCAGTATTTT.

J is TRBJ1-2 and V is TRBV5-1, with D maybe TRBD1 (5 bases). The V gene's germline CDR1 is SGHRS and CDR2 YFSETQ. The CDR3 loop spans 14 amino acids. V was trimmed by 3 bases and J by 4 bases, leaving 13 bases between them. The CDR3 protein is CASSSGQLRYGYTF. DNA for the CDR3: TGCGCCAGCAGCTCTGGACAACTACGCTATGGCTACACCTTC.

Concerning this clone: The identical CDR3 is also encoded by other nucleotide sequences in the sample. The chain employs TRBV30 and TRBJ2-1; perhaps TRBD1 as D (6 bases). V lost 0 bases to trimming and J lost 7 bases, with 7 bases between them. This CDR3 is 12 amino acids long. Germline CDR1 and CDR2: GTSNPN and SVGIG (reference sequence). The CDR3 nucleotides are TGTGCCTGGAGTGTAACAGGGAATGAGCAGTTCTTC. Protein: CAWSVTGNEQFF.

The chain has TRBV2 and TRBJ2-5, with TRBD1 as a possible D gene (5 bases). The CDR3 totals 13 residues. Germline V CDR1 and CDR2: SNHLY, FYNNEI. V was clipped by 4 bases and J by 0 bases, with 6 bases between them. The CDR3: CASSGQYQETQYF. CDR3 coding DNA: TGTGCCAGCAGTGGACAGTACCAAGAGACCCAGTACTTC.

The CDR3 loop reads CASGRGLRNEKLFF. In DNA form, the CDR3 reads TGTGCCTCCGGAAGGGGGCTCCGAAATGAAAAACTGTTTTTT. The rearrangement links TRBV27 to TRBJ1-4; TRBD1 aligns across 7 bases. V lost 11 bases to trimming and J lost 5 bases; unmatched junction nucleotides: 11. This CDR3 comprises 14 residues. Looked up from germline, CDR1 is MNHEY and CDR2 is SMNVEV (reference sequence).

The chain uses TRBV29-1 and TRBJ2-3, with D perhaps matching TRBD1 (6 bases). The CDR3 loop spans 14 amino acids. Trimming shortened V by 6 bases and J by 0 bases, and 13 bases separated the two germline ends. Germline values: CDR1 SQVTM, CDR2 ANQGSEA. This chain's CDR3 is CSVWTATSTDTQYF. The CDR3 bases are TGCAGCGTGTGGACAGCGACCAGCACAGATACGCAGTATTTT.

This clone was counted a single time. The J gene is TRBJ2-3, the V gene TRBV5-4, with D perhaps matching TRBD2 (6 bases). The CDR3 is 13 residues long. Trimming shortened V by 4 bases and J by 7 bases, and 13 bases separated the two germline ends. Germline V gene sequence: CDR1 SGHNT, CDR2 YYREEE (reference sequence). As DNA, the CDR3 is TGTGCCAGCAGCCCCGAAGGGAGGTATACGCAGTATTTT. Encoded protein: CASSPEGRYTQYF.

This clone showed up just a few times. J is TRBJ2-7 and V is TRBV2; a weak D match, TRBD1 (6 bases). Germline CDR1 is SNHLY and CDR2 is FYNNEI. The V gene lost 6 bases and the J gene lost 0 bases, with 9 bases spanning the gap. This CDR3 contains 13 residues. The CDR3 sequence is CASSTGYSYEQYF. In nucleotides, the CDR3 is TGTGCCAGCAGCACAGGGTACTCCTACGAGCAGTACTTC.

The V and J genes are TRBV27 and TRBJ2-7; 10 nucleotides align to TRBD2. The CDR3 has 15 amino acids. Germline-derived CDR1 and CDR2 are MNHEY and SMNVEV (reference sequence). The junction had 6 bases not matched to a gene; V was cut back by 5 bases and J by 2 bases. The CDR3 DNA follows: TGTGCCAGCAGTACACGGACTAGCGGAACCTACGAGCAGTACTTC. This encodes CASSTRTSGTYEQYF.

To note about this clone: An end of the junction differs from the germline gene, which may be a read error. DNA of the CDR3: TGTGCCTGGAGTGGGAGGGGGCGACGAAACATTGAAGCTTTCTTT. It encodes CAWSGRGRRNIEAFF. This sequence joins TRBV30 and TRBJ1-1; 7 bases agree with TRBD1. The V gene's germline CDR1 is GTSNPN and CDR2 SVGIG (reference sequence). CDR3 length: 15 residues.

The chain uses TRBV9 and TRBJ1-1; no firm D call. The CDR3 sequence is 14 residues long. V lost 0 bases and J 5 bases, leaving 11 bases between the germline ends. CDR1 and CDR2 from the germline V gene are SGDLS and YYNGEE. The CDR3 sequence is CASSVANSGTEAFF. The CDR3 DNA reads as TGTGCCAGCAGCGTAGCTAACTCGGGGACTGAAGCTTTCTTT. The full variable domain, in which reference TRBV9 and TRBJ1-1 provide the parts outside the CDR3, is DSGVTQTPKHLITATGQRVTLRCSPRSGDLSVYWYQQSLDQGLQFLIQYYNGEERAKGNILERFSAQQFPDLHSELNLSSLELGDSALYFCASSVANSGTEAFFGQGTRLTVV.

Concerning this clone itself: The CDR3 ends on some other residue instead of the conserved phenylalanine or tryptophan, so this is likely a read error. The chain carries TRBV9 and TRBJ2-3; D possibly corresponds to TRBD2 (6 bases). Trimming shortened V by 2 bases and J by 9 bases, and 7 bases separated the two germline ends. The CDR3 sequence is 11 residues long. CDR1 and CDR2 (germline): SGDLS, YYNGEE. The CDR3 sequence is CASSVGSTQYI. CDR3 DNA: TGTGCCAGCAGCGTCGGGAGCACGCAGTATATT.

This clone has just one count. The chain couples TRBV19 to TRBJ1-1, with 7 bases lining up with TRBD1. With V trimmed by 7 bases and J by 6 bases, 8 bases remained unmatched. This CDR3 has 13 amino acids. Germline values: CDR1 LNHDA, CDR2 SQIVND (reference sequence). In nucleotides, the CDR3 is TGTGCCAGTAACCGACAGGGCGGCGCTGAAGCTTTCTTT. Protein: CASNRQGGAEAFF.

Written as DNA, the CDR3 is TGTGCCAGCAGCTTGCTTTCAGGGCAGGGAACCGGGGAGCTGTTTTTT. Protein product: CASSLLSGQGTGELFF. The V call is TRBV5-4, the J call TRBJ2-2; possible D gene TRBD1, 5 bases. Between the trimmed V and J ends, which lost 1 base and 5 bases, there was a span of 15 bases. The CDR3 runs 16 residues. CDR1 and CDR2 (germline): SGHNT, YYREEE (reference sequence).